The rows below give T cell receptor beta chains drawn from one sample of a study of cytomegalovirus exposure and HLA in healthy donors. The method was immunoSEQ multiplex PCR; TCRdb's version includes in-frame clones alone and lacks a portion of them. This sample has 150,000 to 200,000 clones, with about four fifths found just once. The specimen was PBMCs. All receptors derive from a male donor in good health and CMV-seropositive. Both conserved end residues are part of each CDR3. The order of the fields is V gene, clone size, J gene, D gene, CDR3 length, CDR3 protein, CDR3 DNA. D genes are given only for firm matches. The size of a clone is reported for some rows only, either as once, few or many, or as a class for expanded clones.

TRBV30,-,TRBJ1-2,TRBD1,13,CAWSPGGGSGYTF,TGTGCCTGGAGTCCAGGGGGCGGCTCTGGCTACACCTTC
TRBV5-5,-,TRBJ2-5,TRBD2,16,CASSLALAGGQETQYF,TGTGCCAGCAGCTTGGCACTAGCGGGGGGCCAAGAGACCCAGTACTTC
TRBV7-3,once,TRBJ1-2,TRBD1,13,CASSSTGGGGYTF,TGTGCCAGCAGTTCAACAGGGGGCGGGGGCTACACCTTC
TRBV15,-,TRBJ1-3,-,14,CATSTDTSGNTIYF,TGTGCCACCAGCACAGACACTTCCGGAAACACCATATATTTT
TRBV30,-,TRBJ2-3,-,12,CAWSPGTDTQYF,TGTGCCTGGAGTCCAGGAACAGATACGCAGTATTTT
TRBV29-1,-,TRBJ1-4,-,14,CSAKPADSGEKLFF,TGCAGCGCCAAGCCGGCGGACAGCGGCGAAAAACTGTTTTTT
TRBV4-1,-,TRBJ1-1,-,18,CASSPNLGRTIMNTEAFF,TGCGCCAGCAGCCCGAACCTGGGACGGACTATCATGAACACTGAAGCTTTCTTT
TRBV2,-,TRBJ1-6,-,16,CASSENRPLNGSPLHF,TGTGCCAGCAGTGAAAATCGCCCGCTGAACGGGTCACCCCTCCACTTT
TRBV4-2,-,TRBJ2-2,-,17,CASSQGVGASVTGELFF,TGTGCCAGCAGCCAAGGTGTGGGGGCTTCGGTCACCGGGGAGCTGTTTTTT
TRBV7-9,-,TRBJ2-7,-,14,CASSSTPGAYEQYF,TGTGCCAGCAGCTCGACGCCAGGGGCGTACGAGCAGTACTTC
TRBV7-9,-,TRBJ2-7,-,14,CASSKEGSSYEQYF,TGTGCCAGCAGCAAGGAGGGTAGTTCCTACGAGCAGTACTTC
TRBV2,-,TRBJ1-3,-,14,CASSEKGPGNTIYF,TGTGCCAGCAGTGAAAAGGGGCCTGGAAACACCATATATTTT
TRBV5-6,-,TRBJ1-2,-,14,CASSLQGPNYGYTF,TGTGCCAGCAGCTTACAGGGTCCTAACTATGGCTACACCTTC
TRBV7-3,once,TRBJ2-2,-,15,CASSLTVGNTGELFF,TGTGCCAGCAGCTTAACGGTCGGGAACACCGGGGAGCTGTTTTTT
TRBV5-6,-,TRBJ2-7,TRBD1,15,CASSLGTGNPYEQYF,TGTGCCAGCAGCTTGGGGACAGGGAATCCCTACGAGCAGTACTTC
TRBV7-9,-,TRBJ1-4,-,12,CASSLGREELFF,TGTGCCAGCAGCCTGGGGCGCGAGGAACTGTTTTTT
TRBV5-1,-,TRBJ1-2,TRBD1,14,CASSASGGGYGYTF,TGCGCCAGCAGCGCCTCAGGGGGCGGCTATGGCTACACCTTC
TRBV19,-,TRBJ2-7,TRBD2,14,CASTLAGGAYEQYF,TGTGCCAGTACTTTAGCGGGGGGCGCCTACGAGCAGTACTTC
TRBV18,-,TRBJ1-6,TRBD1,14,CASSPQGADSPLHF,TGTGCCAGCTCACCGCAGGGGGCGGATTCACCCCTCCACTTT
TRBV9,-,TRBJ2-7,TRBD2,14,CASSAGSGPYEQYF,TGTGCCAGCAGCGCCGGTAGCGGGCCCTACGAGCAGTACTTC
TRBV5-1,-,TRBJ1-3,TRBD1,17,CASSFIGTGVTGNTIYF,TGCGCCAGCAGCTTTATAGGGACAGGGGTAACTGGAAACACCATATATTTT
TRBV6-6,-,TRBJ2-1,TRBD2,14,CASSYRGGTNEQFF,TGTGCCAGCAGTTACCGGGGGGGGACCAATGAGCAGTTCTTC
TRBV5-6,-,TRBJ2-7,TRBD1,18,CASSLLSPDRVPSYEQYF,TGTGCCAGCAGCCTCCTCTCCCCGGACAGGGTCCCCTCCTACGAGCAGTACTTC
TRBV6-6,-,TRBJ1-3,-,15,CASNKDSFPGNTIYF,TGTGCCAGCAACAAGGACAGTTTCCCTGGAAACACCATATATTTT
TRBV6-5,-,TRBJ1-3,TRBD1,14,CASSVQGAGNTIYF,TGTGCCAGCAGTGTACAGGGGGCTGGAAACACCATATATTTT
TRBV5-1,-,TRBJ2-2,TRBD2,16,CASSPLLAGGPGELFF,TGCGCCAGCAGCCCCCTACTAGCGGGGGGGCCCGGGGAGCTGTTTTTT
TRBV2,-,TRBJ1-6,TRBD1,16,CASSPGGLIYNSPLHF,TGTGCCAGCAGTCCAGGGGGCCTTATCTATAATTCACCCCTCCACTTT
TRBV5-1,few,TRBJ2-3,TRBD2,15,CASSYGLAGIDTQYF,TGCGCCAGCAGCTACGGACTAGCGGGGATAGATACGCAGTATTTT
TRBV30,few,TRBJ1-1,-,13,CASAGYGHGEAFF,TGTGCCTCGGCGGGCTATGGTCATGGTGAAGCTTTCTTT
TRBV7-9,-,TRBJ2-7,-,13,CASSSTRIYEQYF,TGTGCCAGCAGCTCGACTAGAATCTACGAGCAGTACTTC
TRBV4-1,-,TRBJ2-1,TRBD1,21,CASSQEAPGQGLRPKGDEQFF,TGCGCCAGCAGCCAGGAGGCCCCGGGACAGGGTCTACGGCCCAAGGGGGATGAGCAGTTCTTC
TRBV5-1,-,TRBJ2-1,-,12,CASSLGPSEQFF,TGCGCCAGCAGCTTGGGCCCGAGTGAGCAGTTCTTC
TRBV9,once,TRBJ2-1,-,17,CASSPRAQGYSYNEQFF,TGTGCCAGCAGCCCACGGGCGCAGGGCTACTCCTACAATGAGCAGTTCTTC
TRBV6-5,-,TRBJ2-7,TRBD2,16,CASSYGLAGGGYEQYF,TGTGCCAGCAGTTACGGACTAGCGGGGGGGGGTTACGAGCAGTACTTC
TRBV7-9,few,TRBJ2-2,-,12,CASSLSAGELFF,TGTGCCAGCAGCTTATCTGCCGGGGAGCTGTTTTTT
TRBV5-4,-,TRBJ1-4,TRBD1,15,CASSLKQGTNEKLFF,TGTGCCAGCAGTTTGAAACAGGGGACTAATGAAAAACTGTTTTTT
TRBV27,-,TRBJ2-7,-,11,CASSFRNEQYF,TGTGCCAGCAGTTTCAGGAACGAGCAGTACTTC
TRBV13,-,TRBJ1-3,-,14,CASSLRGARNTIYF,TGTGCCAGCAGCCTACGGGGTGCGAGAAACACCATATATTTT
TRBV6-5,-,TRBJ2-7,TRBD1,14,CASRTGQGAREQYF,TGTGCCAGCAGGACGGGACAGGGGGCGCGTGAGCAGTACTTC
TRBV19,medium-sized,TRBJ2-3,TRBD2,13,CASSITSGGEQYF,TGTGCCAGTAGTATCACTAGCGGGGGGGAGCAGTATTTT
TRBV21-1,-,TRBJ1-2,-,15,CASTTWVELNYGYTF,TGTGCCAGCACGACATGGGTCGAACTTAACTATGGCTACACCTTC
TRBV5-4,-,TRBJ2-3,-,15,CASSPWTASTDTQYF,TGTGCCAGCAGCCCCTGGACTGCTAGCACAGATACGCAGTATTTT
TRBV29-1,-,TRBJ2-5,TRBD1,15,CSVGQGGGYQETQYF,TGCAGCGTGGGACAGGGAGGCGGGTACCAAGAGACCCAGTACTTC
TRBV29-1,-,TRBJ2-7,-,14,CSVCRDMSSYEQYF,TGCAGCGTGTGCCGGGACATGAGCTCCTACGAGCAGTACTTC
TRBV6-5,-,TRBJ2-1,-,15,CASSSARDSPILQFF,TGTGCCAGCAGCTCCGCCCGGGACTCTCCGATCTTGCAGTTCTTC
TRBV5-4,-,TRBJ2-7,TRBD1,15,CASRSNGQGRNEQYF,TGTGCCAGCAGATCTAACGGACAGGGGAGGAACGAGCAGTACTTC
TRBV27,-,TRBJ1-2,TRBD1,14,CASRVTGGVNGYTF,TGTGCCAGCAGGGTGACAGGGGGCGTTAATGGCTACACCTTC
TRBV5-1,-,TRBJ1-5,TRBD1,15,CASSLGQGFGQPQHF,TGCGCCAGCAGCTTGGGACAGGGCTTTGGACAGCCCCAGCATTTT
TRBV4-1,few,TRBJ1-1,-,13,CASSQGEVGTAFF,TGCGCCAGCAGCCAAGGGGAGGTGGGAACGGCTTTCTTT
TRBV10-3,-,TRBJ2-3,TRBD2,14,CAISVAGFTDTQYF,TGTGCCATCAGTGTAGCGGGGTTCACAGATACGCAGTATTTT
TRBV4-2,-,TRBJ1-1,TRBD1,14,CASSPGDRDTEAFF,TGTGCCAGCAGCCCCGGTGACAGGGACACTGAAGCTTTCTTT
TRBV6-1,-,TRBJ1-3,-,13,CASRRDPPGAIYF,TGTGCCAGCAGAAGAGACCCTCCGGGAGCCATATATTTT
TRBV30,-,TRBJ1-2,-,13,CAGARTVQYGYTF,TGTGCCGGAGCGCGGACAGTGCAATATGGCTACACCTTC
TRBV7-2,-,TRBJ1-1,-,15,CASSLGSIGGTEAFF,TGTGCCAGCAGCTTAGGGAGTATAGGAGGCACTGAAGCTTTCTTT
TRBV18,-,TRBJ2-1,TRBD2,15,CASSPTSADYNEQFF,TGTGCCAGCTCACCTACTAGCGCCGACTACAATGAGCAGTTCTTC
TRBV4-1,-,TRBJ2-7,-,14,CASSQEVRFYEQYF,TGCGCCAGCAGCCAAGAGGTCAGATTCTACGAGCAGTACTTC
TRBV7-9,-,TRBJ2-7,-,13,CSSSPLSSYEQYF,TGTTCCAGCAGCCCTCTGAGCTCCTACGAGCAGTACTTC
TRBV19,-,TRBJ1-1,-,14,CASSLQGRDTEAFF,TGTGCCAGTAGCCTACAGGGAAGAGATACTGAAGCTTTCTTT
TRBV9,-,TRBJ2-3,-,14,CASSVGGTTDTQYF,TGTGCCAGCAGCGTTGGGGGGACCACAGATACGCAGTATTTT
TRBV2,-,TRBJ2-7,-,12,CASSDGETTPAF,TGTGCCAGCAGTGACGGCGAGACAACGCCCGCCTTC